Sequencing of this TCR beta chain was carried out in a study of technical replicates of blood from a handful of donors. Profiling relied on immunoSEQ multiplex PCR, and the TCRdb table lists in-frame clones only, not all of them. Of approximately 75,000 clones in the sample, 80% to 95% were seen once. Germline CDR1 KGHSH, CDR2 LQKENI. J was trimmed by 4 bases and V by 0 bases; bases with no gene match: 2. The CDR3 has 14 residues. This clone appeared a few times. Material for sequencing was T cells isolated from PBMCs. This receptor was identified in a human donor in good health. The chain couples TRBV18 to TRBJ1-1, with TRBD1 identical over 7 bases. This chain's CDR3 is CASSPPGQPTEAFF. The CDR3 region has the DNA TGTGCCAGCTCACCACCGGGACAGCCCACTGAAGCTTTCTTT.